Presented here are 2 T cell receptor beta chains from one specimen sequenced in a study of cytomegalovirus exposure and HLA in healthy donors. This PCR relied on a set of 60 Vbeta primers and 13 Jbeta primers. Using immunoSEQ multiplex PCR, the repertoire was profiled, and TCRdb retains in-frame clones only, with some absent. Among around 140,000 clones, about 80% were seen once, and the ten largest hold about 1.4%. The sequencing sample was made of PBMCs. These receptors originate from a man aged 25 to 40 in good health and CMV-seropositive.

Written as DNA, the CDR3 is TGTGCCAGCAGTGAGCCTACCACTAGCGACCGTACCTACAATGAGCAGTTCTTC. It specifies CASSEPTTSDRTYNEQFF. V gene TRBV25-1 combines with J gene TRBJ2-1; TRBD2 matches 7 bases. Unmatched junction bases numbered 13, after V lost 3 bases and J lost 2 bases. This CDR3 has 18 amino acids. The germline CDR1 and CDR2 sequences are MGHDK and SYGVNS.

The gene calls are TRBV19 and TRBJ1-1; no clear D. Trimming took 3 bases from V and 5 from J, leaving 10 bases between them. Looked up from germline, CDR1 is LNHDA and CDR2 is SQIVND (reference sequence). CDR3 size: 13 residues. The DNA of the CDR3 is TGTGCCAGTAGTATCCGGAGGGAAACTGAAGCTTTCTTT. Translating it yields CASSIRRETEAFF.